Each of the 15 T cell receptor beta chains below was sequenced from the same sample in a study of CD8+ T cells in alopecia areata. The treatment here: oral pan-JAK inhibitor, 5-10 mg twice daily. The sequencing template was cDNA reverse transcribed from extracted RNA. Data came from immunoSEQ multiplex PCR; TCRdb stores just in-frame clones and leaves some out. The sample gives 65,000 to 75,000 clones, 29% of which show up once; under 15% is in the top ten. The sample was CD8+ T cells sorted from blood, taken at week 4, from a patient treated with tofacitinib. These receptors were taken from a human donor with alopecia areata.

The CDR3 reads CASSNTGTGGLMAGYTF. As DNA, the CDR3 is TGTGCCAGCAGCAACACCGGGACAGGGGGGCTAATGGCTGGCTACACCTTC. This chain connects TRBV27 to TRBJ1-2; 11 positions match TRBD1. The CDR3 length is 17 residues. The V and J ends lost 6 bases and 7 bases, in that order; junction bases with no gene match: 16. CDR1 MNHEY and CDR2 SMNVEV come from the germline V gene (reference sequence).

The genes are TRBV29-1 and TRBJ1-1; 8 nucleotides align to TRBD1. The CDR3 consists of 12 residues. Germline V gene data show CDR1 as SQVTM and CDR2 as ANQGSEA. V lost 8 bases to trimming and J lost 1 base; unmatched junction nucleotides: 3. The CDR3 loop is CSPGQGNTEAFF. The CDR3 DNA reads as TGCAGCCCTGGACAGGGGAACACTGAAGCTTTCTTT. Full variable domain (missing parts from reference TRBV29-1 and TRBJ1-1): SAVISQKPSRDICQRGTSLTIQCQVDSQVTMMFWYRQQPGQSLTLIATANQGSEATYESGFVIDKFPISRPNLTFSTLTVSNMSPEDSSIYLCSPGQGNTEAFFGQGTRLTVV.

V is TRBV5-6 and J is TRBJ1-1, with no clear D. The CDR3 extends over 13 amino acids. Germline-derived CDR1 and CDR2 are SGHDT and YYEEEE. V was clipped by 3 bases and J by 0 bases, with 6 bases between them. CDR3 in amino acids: CASSSLMNTEAFF. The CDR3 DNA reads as TGTGCCAGCAGCTCTCTTATGAACACTGAAGCTTTCTTT.

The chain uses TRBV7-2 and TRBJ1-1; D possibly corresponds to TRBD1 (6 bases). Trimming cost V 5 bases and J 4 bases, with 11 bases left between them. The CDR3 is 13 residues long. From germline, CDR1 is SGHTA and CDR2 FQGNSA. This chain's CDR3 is CASSRRGFTEAFF. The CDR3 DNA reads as TGTGCCAGCAGCCGCAGGGGCTTCACTGAAGCTTTCTTT.

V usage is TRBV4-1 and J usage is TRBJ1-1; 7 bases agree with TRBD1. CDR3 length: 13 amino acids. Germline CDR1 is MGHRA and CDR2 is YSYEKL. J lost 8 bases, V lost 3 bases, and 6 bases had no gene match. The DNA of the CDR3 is TGCGCCAGCAGCCACCCAGGACAGGACGAAGCTTTCTTT. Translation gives CASSHPGQDEAFF.

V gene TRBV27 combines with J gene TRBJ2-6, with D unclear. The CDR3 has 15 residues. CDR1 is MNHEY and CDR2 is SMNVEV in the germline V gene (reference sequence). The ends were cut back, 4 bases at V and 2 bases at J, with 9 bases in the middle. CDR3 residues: CASSSRFPGANVLTF. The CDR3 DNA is TGTGCCAGCAGTTCACGATTCCCTGGGGCCAACGTCCTGACTTTC.

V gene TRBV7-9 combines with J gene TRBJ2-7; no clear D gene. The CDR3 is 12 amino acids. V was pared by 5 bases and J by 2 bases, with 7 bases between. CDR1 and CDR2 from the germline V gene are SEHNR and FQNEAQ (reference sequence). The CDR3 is CASSREPYEQYF. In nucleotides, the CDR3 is TGTGCCAGCAGCCGTGAACCCTACGAGCAGTACTTC.

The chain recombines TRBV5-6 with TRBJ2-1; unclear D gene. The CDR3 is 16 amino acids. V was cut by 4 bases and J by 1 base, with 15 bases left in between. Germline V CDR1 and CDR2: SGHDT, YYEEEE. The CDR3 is CASSPSAGRSYNEQFF. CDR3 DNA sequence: TGTGCCAGCAGCCCTTCCGCAGGCCGGTCCTACAATGAGCAGTTCTTC.

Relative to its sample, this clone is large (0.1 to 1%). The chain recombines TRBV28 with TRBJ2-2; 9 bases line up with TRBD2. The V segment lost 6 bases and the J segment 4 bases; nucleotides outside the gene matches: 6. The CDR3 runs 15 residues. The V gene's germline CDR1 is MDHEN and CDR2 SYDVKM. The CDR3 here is CASRYSGSGTGELFF. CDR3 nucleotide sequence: TGTGCCAGCAGATATAGCGGGAGTGGCACCGGGGAGCTGTTTTTT.

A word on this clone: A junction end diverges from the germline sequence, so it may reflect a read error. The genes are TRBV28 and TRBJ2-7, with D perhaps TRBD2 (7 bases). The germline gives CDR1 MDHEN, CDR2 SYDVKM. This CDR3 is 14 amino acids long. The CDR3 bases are TGTGCCAACAGTTCCCGGGGGGCTAGAAACGAGCAGTACTTC. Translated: CANSSRGARNEQYF.

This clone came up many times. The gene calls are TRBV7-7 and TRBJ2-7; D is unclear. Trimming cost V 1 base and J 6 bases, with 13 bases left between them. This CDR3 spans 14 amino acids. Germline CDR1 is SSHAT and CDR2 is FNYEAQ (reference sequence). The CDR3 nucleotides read TGTGCCAGCAGCTTAGGATATGGGGTACCCGAGCAGTACTTC. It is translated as CASSLGYGVPEQYF.

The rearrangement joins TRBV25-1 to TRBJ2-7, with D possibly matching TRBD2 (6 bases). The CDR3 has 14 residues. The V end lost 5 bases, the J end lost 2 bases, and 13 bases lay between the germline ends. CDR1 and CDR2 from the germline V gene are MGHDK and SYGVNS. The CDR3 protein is CASSTGTGAYEQYF. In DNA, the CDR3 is TGTGCCAGCAGTACTGGGACGGGAGCCTACGAGCAGTACTTC.

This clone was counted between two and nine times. The CDR3 DNA is TGCGCCAGCAGCCAAGATTCGGGACAGGCTGCCGGAAAACTGTTTTTT. It yields the protein CASSQDSGQAAGKLFF. The chain carries TRBV4-3 and TRBJ1-4, with 8 nucleotides matching TRBD1. The CDR3 is made up of 16 amino acids. The ends lost 0 bases at V and 10 bases at J; junction bases unmatched: 10. CDR1 LGHNA and CDR2 YSLEER come from the germline V gene.

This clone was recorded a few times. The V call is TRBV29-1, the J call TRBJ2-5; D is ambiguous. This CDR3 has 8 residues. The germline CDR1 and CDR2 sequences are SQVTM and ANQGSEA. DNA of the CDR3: TGCGCATCGGGGACCCAGTACTTC. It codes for CASGTQYF.

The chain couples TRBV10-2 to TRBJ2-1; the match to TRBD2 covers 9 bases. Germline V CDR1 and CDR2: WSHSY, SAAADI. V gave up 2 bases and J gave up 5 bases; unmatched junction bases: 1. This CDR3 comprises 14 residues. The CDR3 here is CASSEASGNNEQFF. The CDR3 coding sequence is TGCGCCAGCAGTGAGGCTAGCGGGAACAATGAGCAGTTCTTC.